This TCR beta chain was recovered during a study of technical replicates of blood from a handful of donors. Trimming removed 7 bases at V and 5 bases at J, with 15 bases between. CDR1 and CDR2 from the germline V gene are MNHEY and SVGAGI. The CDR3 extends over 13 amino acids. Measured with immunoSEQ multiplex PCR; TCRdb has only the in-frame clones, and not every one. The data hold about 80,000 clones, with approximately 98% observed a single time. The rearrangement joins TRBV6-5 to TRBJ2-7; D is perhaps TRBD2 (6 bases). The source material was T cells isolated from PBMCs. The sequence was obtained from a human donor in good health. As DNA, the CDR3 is TGTGCCAGCACTGTTACGTCGGGGGACGAGCAGTACTTC. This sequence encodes CASTVTSGDEQYF.